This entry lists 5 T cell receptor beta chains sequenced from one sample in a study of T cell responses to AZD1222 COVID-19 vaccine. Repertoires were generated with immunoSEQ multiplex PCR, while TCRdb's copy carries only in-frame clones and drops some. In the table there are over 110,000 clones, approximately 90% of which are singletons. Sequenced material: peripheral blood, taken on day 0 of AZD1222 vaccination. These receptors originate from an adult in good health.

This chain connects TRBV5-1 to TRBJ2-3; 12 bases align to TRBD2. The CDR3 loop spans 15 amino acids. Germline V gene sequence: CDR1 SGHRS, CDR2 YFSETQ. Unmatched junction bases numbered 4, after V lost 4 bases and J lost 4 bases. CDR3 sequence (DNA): TGCGCCAGCAGCCCGACTAGCGGGAGCGCAGATACGCAGTATTTT. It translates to CASSPTSGSADTQYF.

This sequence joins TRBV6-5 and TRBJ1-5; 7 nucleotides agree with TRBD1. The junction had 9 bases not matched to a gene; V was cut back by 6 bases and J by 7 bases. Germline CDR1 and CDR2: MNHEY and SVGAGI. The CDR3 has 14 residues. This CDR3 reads CASSRDRVVQPQHF. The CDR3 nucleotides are TGTGCCAGCAGCCGAGACAGGGTGGTGCAGCCCCAGCATTTT.

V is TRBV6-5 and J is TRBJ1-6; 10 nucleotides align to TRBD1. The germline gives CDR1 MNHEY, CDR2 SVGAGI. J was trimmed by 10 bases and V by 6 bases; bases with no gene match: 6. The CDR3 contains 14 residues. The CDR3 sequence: CASRRQGASSPLHF. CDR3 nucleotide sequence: TGTGCCAGCAGACGACAGGGGGCAAGCTCACCCCTCCACTTT.

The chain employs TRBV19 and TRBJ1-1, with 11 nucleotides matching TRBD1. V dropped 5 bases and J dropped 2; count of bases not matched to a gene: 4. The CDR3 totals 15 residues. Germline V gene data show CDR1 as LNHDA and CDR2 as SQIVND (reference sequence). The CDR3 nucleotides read TGTGCCAGTAGTCCGCGGACAGGGGGCAACACTGAAGCTTTCTTT. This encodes CASSPRTGGNTEAFF.

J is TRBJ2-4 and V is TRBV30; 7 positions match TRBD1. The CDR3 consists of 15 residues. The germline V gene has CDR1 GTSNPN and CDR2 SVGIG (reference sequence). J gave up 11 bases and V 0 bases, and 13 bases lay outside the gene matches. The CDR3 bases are TGTGCCTGGAGTGTACAGGGGACACGGGCGAAGGTTCAGTACTTC. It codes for CAWSVQGTRAKVQYF.